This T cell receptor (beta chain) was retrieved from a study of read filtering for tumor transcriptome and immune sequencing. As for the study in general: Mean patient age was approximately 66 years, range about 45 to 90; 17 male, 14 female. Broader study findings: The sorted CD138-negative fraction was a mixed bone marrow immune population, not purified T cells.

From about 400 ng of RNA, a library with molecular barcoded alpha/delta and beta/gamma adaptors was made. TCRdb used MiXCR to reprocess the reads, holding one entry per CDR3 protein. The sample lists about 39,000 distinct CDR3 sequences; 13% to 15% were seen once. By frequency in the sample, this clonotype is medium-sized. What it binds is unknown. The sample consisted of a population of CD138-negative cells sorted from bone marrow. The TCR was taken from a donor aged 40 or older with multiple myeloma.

Here the CDR3 reads CSALGQHYSNQPQHF. Here the CDR3 DNA reads TGCAGTGCCCTAGGACAGCATTATAGCAATCAGCCCCAGCATTTT. The chain carries TRBV20-1 and TRBJ1-5; the D gene is possibly TRBD1 (6 bases). This CDR3 is built from 15 residues. Trimming took 6 bases from V and 0 from J, leaving 15 bases between them. Germline assignment: CDR1 DFQATT and CDR2 SNEGSKA (reference sequence).